This TCR beta chain was sequenced for a study of Ad26.COV2.S vaccination and SARS-CoV-2 variants. Treatment specified: over 15 received Ad26.COV2.S at low or high dose, single or two shots; 5 received placebo; per-sample allocation not given. Collection of samples fell on day 63 after the first vaccine or placebo injection. Generated by immunoSEQ multiplex PCR, the TCRdb table keeps only in-frame clones and is missing some. The sample lists 350,000 to 450,000 clones, 83% occurring once. The material was peripheral blood, obtained in a trial of Ad26.COV2.S vaccine versus placebo. The clonotype comes from a person aged 18 to 59 who received the Ad26.COV2.S COVID-19 vaccine or a placebo.

CDR3 bases: TGTGCCAGCAGCCCGCGGGGGTCCCCCCTCTCTGGGGCCAACGTCCTGACTTTC. Amino acids: CASSPRGSPLSGANVLTF. This chain links TRBV7-2 with TRBJ2-6; 7 nucleotides match TRBD2. CDR1 SGHTA and CDR2 FQGNSA come from the germline V gene. There are 18 residues in the CDR3. V gave up 5 bases and J gave up 0 bases; unmatched junction bases: 10.